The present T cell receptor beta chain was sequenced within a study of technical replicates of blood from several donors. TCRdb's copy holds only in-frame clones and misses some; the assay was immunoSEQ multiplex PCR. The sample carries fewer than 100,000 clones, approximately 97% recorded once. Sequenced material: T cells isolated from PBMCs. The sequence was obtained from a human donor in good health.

The CDR3 nucleotides read TGTGCCAGCAGTTTAAAATGGGGCGGAGCGACGAGCTCCTACGAGCAGTACTTC. Its protein is CASSLKWGGATSSYEQYF. V is TRBV27 and J is TRBJ2-7; D might be TRBD1 (5 bases). Between the trimmed V and J ends, which lost 2 bases and 0 bases, there was a span of 20 bases. CDR3 size: 18 residues. Germline CDR1 reads MNHEY; CDR2 reads SMNVEV (reference sequence).